These 14 T cell receptor beta chains share one sample of origin, sequenced in a study of CD8+ T cells in alopecia areata. In each case, RNA was isolated and then reverse transcribed into cDNA as the sequencing template. Here immunoSEQ multiplex PCR was the method, and the copy in TCRdb shows in-frame clones only, minus some. The sample has 65,000 to 95,000 clones; roughly 47% are singletons. The source material was NKG2D-high CD8+ T cells sorted from blood. These receptors were obtained from a human donor with alopecia areata.

This clone turned up a few times. This chain connects TRBV5-1 to TRBJ2-1, with D tentatively TRBD2 (5 bases). V shed 2 bases and J shed 13 bases, with 10 bases lying between them. Germline CDR1 reads SGHRS; CDR2 reads YFSETQ. The CDR3 extends over 11 amino acids. In DNA, the CDR3 is TGCGCCAGCAGCTTCGGCGGGCTACAGTTCTTC. It specifies CASSFGGLQFF.

This clone was detected once. The chain has TRBV10-1 and TRBJ1-1; tentative D call: TRBD1 (5 bases). The V gene lost 2 bases and the J gene lost 1 base, with 5 bases spanning the gap. This CDR3 is built from 13 residues. CDR1 is WNHNN, CDR2 SYGVQD, per germline (reference sequence). DNA of the CDR3: TGCGCCAGCAGTGAGACAGGGAACACTGAAGCTTTCTTT. It is translated as CASSETGNTEAFF.

V usage is TRBV27 and J usage is TRBJ2-4, with D perhaps matching TRBD1 (6 bases). Germline loops: CDR1 MNHEY, CDR2 SMNVEV (reference sequence). Between the trimmed V and J ends, which lost 5 bases and 7 bases, there was a span of 12 bases. The CDR3 is 13 amino acids. CDR3 sequence reads: CASSMGATNIQYF. The CDR3 nucleotides read TGTGCCAGCAGTATGGGGGCGACTAACATTCAGTACTTC.

The chain has TRBV13 and TRBJ2-3, with D tentatively TRBD1 (6 bases). CDR1 is PRHDT and CDR2 is FYEKMQ in the germline V gene (reference sequence). This CDR3 has 14 residues. V lost 5 bases and J 1 base, leaving 10 bases between the germline ends. The CDR3 spells CASSLRTGTDTQYF. As DNA, the CDR3 is TGTGCCAGCAGCCTAAGGACAGGCACAGATACGCAGTATTTT.

This chain joins TRBV5-6 and TRBJ2-5; D may be TRBD1 (5 bases). The germline CDR1 and CDR2 sequences are SGHDT and YYEEEE. CDR3 size: 13 residues. The germline V and J ends were trimmed by 2 bases and 5 bases, with 10 bases remaining between them. This CDR3 reads CASSLAGRETQYF. CDR3 in DNA: TGTGCCAGCAGCTTAGCAGGGCGGGAGACCCAGTACTTC.

A note on this clone: A junction end diverges from the germline sequence, so it may reflect a read error. V is TRBV7-8 and J is TRBJ2-1; D remains ambiguous. Looked up from germline, CDR1 is SGHVS and CDR2 is FQNEAQ. The CDR3 is 11 residues long. The CDR3 DNA reads as TGTGCCAGCAGCTCCAACAATGAGCAGTTCTTC. This gives the protein CASSSNNEQFF.

This clone was observed a single time. The chain carries TRBV5-6 and TRBJ2-7, with TRBD2 matching over 10 bases. Germline values: CDR1 SGHDT, CDR2 YYEEEE. CDR3 length equals 15 residues. V lost 2 bases and J lost 6; bases outside the gene matches: 8. The CDR3 DNA reads as TGTGCCAGCAGCTTCGGACTAGCGGAATCGGTCGAGCAGTACTTC. It translates to CASSFGLAESVEQYF. Full variable domain (missing parts from reference TRBV5-6 and TRBJ2-7): DAGVTQSPTHLIKTRGQQVTLRCSPKSGHDTVSWYQQALGQGPQFIFQYYEEEERQRGNFPDRFSGHQFPNYSSELNVNALLLGDSALYLCASSFGLAESVEQYFGPGTRLTVT.

This chain joins TRBV13 and TRBJ2-5; D is unclear. The length of the CDR3 is 13 residues. Germline V lookup: CDR1 PRHDT, CDR2 FYEKMQ (reference sequence). V was shortened by 3 bases and J by 3 bases, with 8 bases between the two germline ends. CDR3 sequence: CASSLWLEETQYF. In DNA, the CDR3 is TGTGCCAGCAGCTTGTGGCTAGAAGAGACCCAGTACTTC.

This clone was counted between two and nine times. The rearrangement links TRBV28 to TRBJ2-2; D is undetermined. The CDR3 is made up of 15 amino acids. Germline V gene lookup returns CDR1 MDHEN and CDR2 SYDVKM. The germline V and J ends were trimmed by 8 bases and 2 bases, with 15 bases remaining between them. The CDR3 is CASRLFGGNTGELFF. The CDR3 DNA is TGTGCCAGCCGGCTCTTTGGCGGAAACACCGGGGAGCTGTTTTTT.

The gene calls are TRBV29-1 and TRBJ2-1; TRBD1 matches at 9 bases. Germline CDR1 SQVTM, CDR2 ANQGSEA. The CDR3 has 12 amino acids. Trimming at V came to 8 bases and at J to 7 bases, leaving 6 bases not matched to a gene. The CDR3 reads CSSGQGSNEQFF. The DNA for the CDR3 is TGCAGCTCGGGACAGGGTAGTAATGAGCAGTTCTTC.

The V gene is TRBV29-1, the J gene TRBJ2-7, with D uncertain. This CDR3 comprises 10 residues. CDR1 and CDR2 (germline): SQVTM, ANQGSEA. Trimming stripped 2 bases from V and 4 bases from J, with 3 bases between. CDR3 loop: CSVERYEQYF. The CDR3 region has the DNA TGCAGCGTTGAACGGTACGAGCAGTACTTC.

The chain links TRBV27 to TRBJ2-1, with 13 bases identical to TRBD2. The V and J ends lost 6 bases and 8 bases, in that order; junction bases with no gene match: 7. The CDR3 extends over 15 amino acids. Germline loops: CDR1 MNHEY, CDR2 SMNVEV (reference sequence). CDR3 loop: CASRDGLAGVHEQFF. The CDR3 coding sequence is TGTGCCAGCAGAGACGGACTAGCGGGAGTCCATGAGCAGTTCTTC.

V is TRBV9 and J is TRBJ2-1, with 12 nucleotides matching TRBD2. Germline CDR1 SGDLS, CDR2 YYNGEE. The trim removed 3 bases at V and 6 bases at J, leaving 7 bases unmatched. The CDR3 has 16 amino acids. The CDR3, as DNA: TGTGCCAGCAGCGAACCGACTAGCGGGAGTTTCAATGAGCAGTTCTTC. Its protein is CASSEPTSGSFNEQFF.

V gene TRBV30 combines with J gene TRBJ2-1, with no clear D. CDR3 length: 12 residues. The germline V gene has CDR1 GTSNPN and CDR2 SVGIG (reference sequence). The CDR3 region is CVVAGPPAEQFF. As DNA, the CDR3 is TGTGTGGTGGCAGGTCCCCCGGCTGAGCAGTTCTTC.